These 8 T cell receptor beta chains were sequenced from one sample in a study of follicular helper T cells after annual influenza vaccination. The table came from immunoSEQ multiplex PCR; TCRdb's copy has only in-frame clones and leaves some out. The table shows about 10,000 clones, with roughly 80% occurring only once. The sample's time point: 2015-2016 season, 7 days after influenza vaccination. The material sequenced was CXCR5+ CD38- circulating T follicular helper cells from blood, taken 7 days after influenza vaccination. Noted subset: circulating Tfh, non-naive CD4+CXCR5+PD-1+ (ICOS+CD38+ or ICOS-CD38-). These receptors all stem from an adult who received the influenza vaccine.

This clone was observed a single time. The chain joins TRBV23-1 to TRBJ1-4, with a weak D call TRBD1 (5 bases). TRBV23-1 is designated an ORF whose function remains uncertain. This CDR3 comprises 14 residues. The germline V and J ends were trimmed by 7 bases and 7 bases, with 16 bases remaining between them. The CDR3 DNA is TGCGCCAGCACACAGGACCTACTAATTGAAAAACTGTTTTTT. Protein: CASTQDLLIEKLFF.

The chain links TRBV7-6 to TRBJ2-3; D uncertain. The CDR3 consists of 12 residues. Germline V gene sequence: CDR1 SGHVS, CDR2 FNYEAQ. Trimming pared 0 bases from V and 5 bases from J, leaving 3 bases between. CDR3 nucleotide sequence: TGTGCCAGCAGCTTAGCGCTAGATACGCAGTATTTT. Its translation: CASSLALDTQYF.

The chain links TRBV2 to TRBJ1-1; 10 nucleotides line up with TRBD1. Unmatched junction bases numbered 7, after V lost 4 bases and J lost 2 bases. There are 16 residues in the CDR3. Germline CDR1 and CDR2: SNHLY and FYNNEI. CDR3 coding DNA: TGTGCCAGCAGTGTCCCGGGACAGGGGTATAACACTGAAGCTTTCTTT. It specifies CASSVPGQGYNTEAFF.

This sequence joins TRBV27 and TRBJ1-6; D is perhaps TRBD1 (5 bases). V lost 8 bases and J lost 10, with 15 bases in between. CDR3 size: 13 residues. Germline V gene sequence: CDR1 MNHEY, CDR2 SMNVEV (reference sequence). The CDR3 DNA follows: TGTGCCAGCGGCCGGGACTCGATATCACCCCTCCACTTT. This gives the protein CASGRDSISPLHF.

The rearrangement uses TRBV19 and TRBJ2-3; no definite D call. Germline loops: CDR1 LNHDA, CDR2 SQIVND (reference sequence). There are 12 residues in the CDR3. With 4 bases removed from V and 6 bases from J, the gap between germline ends came to 8 bases. The CDR3, as DNA: TGTGCCAGTAGTACTGCTTACGATACGCAGTATTTT. Its protein product is CASSTAYDTQYF.

J is TRBJ1-5 and V is TRBV27; a weak D match, TRBD1 (6 bases). Trimming stripped 3 bases from V and 2 bases from J, with 20 bases between. CDR3 length equals 18 residues. Germline values: CDR1 MNHEY, CDR2 SMNVEV (reference sequence). The CDR3, as DNA: TGTGCCAGCAGTTTGAGGGGTTCAGGGGAATTGGGCAATCAGCCCCAGCATTTT. This translates into CASSLRGSGELGNQPQHF.

Here the CDR3 reads CSTQENYEQYF. In DNA form, the CDR3 reads TGCAGCACCCAGGAGAACTACGAGCAGTACTTC. The rearrangement joins TRBV29-1 to TRBJ2-7, with unresolved D. V dropped 8 bases and J dropped 3 bases, with 11 bases sitting between them. The CDR3 length is 11 residues. From germline, CDR1 is SQVTM and CDR2 ANQGSEA.

This chain uses TRBV29-1 with TRBJ1-3, with no clear D. The CDR3 is made up of 14 amino acids. Trimming removed 6 bases at V and 0 bases at J, with 12 bases between. In germline, CDR1 is SQVTM, CDR2 ANQGSEA. The CDR3 sequence: CSVDGTNSGNTIYF. For the CDR3, the DNA is TGCAGCGTGGACGGAACTAACTCTGGAAACACCATATATTTT.